The 27 T cell receptor beta chains given below trace back to one sample, sequenced in a study of spatial heterogeneity in lung cancer. Study-level points and caveats: One measure, the expanded intratumoral alpha and beta TCR count, tracked tumor mutation counts.

From the 5' RACE reads, TCRdb called clonotypes with MiXCR, one entry per CDR3 protein. The data show 2,500 to 4,000 distinct CDR3 sequences, with roughly 3.4% seen just once and 15% to 20% held by the top ten. Sample time point: sample taken at primary tumor resection. Antigens of these TCRs are unknown. This material consisted of lung tumor tissue, taken at surgery. The source is a male donor with early-stage non-small cell lung cancer.

This clonotype was seen repeatedly, ten times or more. The V call is TRBV27, the J call TRBJ2-5; D gene uncertain. V was pared by 2 bases and J by 3 bases, with 7 bases between. The germline V gene has CDR1 MNHEY and CDR2 SMNVEV (reference sequence). This CDR3 region has 13 residues. The CDR3 region is CASSLGVKETQYF. The CDR3 DNA reads TGTGCCAGCAGTTTAGGAGTCAAAGAGACCCAGTACTTC.

This clonotype counts as large. The rearrangement joins TRBV4-1 to TRBJ1-1, with 10 positions matching TRBD1. There are 18 residues in the CDR3. With V trimmed by 3 bases and J by 5 bases, 15 bases remained unmatched. Germline CDR1 and CDR2: MGHRA and YSYEKL. The CDR3 sequence is CASSHGRGQGLDLTEAFF. The CDR3 DNA follows: TGCGCCAGCAGCCATGGACGGGGACAGGGGCTAGATCTGACTGAAGCTTTCTTT.

This clonotype has at least ten counts. The CDR3 bases are TGTGCCAGCAGTGGGACAGTTCCCAAAAACATTCAGTACTTC. Its translation: CASSGTVPKNIQYF. This chain joins TRBV28 and TRBJ2-4; 7 bases are shared with TRBD1. V dropped 5 bases and J dropped 2; count of bases not matched to a gene: 3. The V gene's germline CDR1 is MDHEN and CDR2 SYDVKM. The CDR3 is made up of 14 amino acids.

This clonotype is medium-sized within its sample. In nucleotides, the CDR3 is TGTGCCAGCAGTGAGGACAGGACAAACACCGGGGAGCTGTTTTTT. Residues: CASSEDRTNTGELFF. The chain joins TRBV2 to TRBJ2-2; 7 bases map to TRBD1. This CDR3 has 15 residues. CDR1 is SNHLY, CDR2 FYNNEI, per germline. V shed 3 bases and J 2 bases; nucleotides not matched to a gene: 3.

By share, this clonotype ranks as medium-sized. V is TRBV12-3 or TRBV12-4 and J is TRBJ1-1; D gene unclear. This CDR3 region has 13 residues. V was pared by 2 bases and J by 2 bases, with 6 bases between. The CDR3 reads CASSLNFNTEAFF. In DNA form, the CDR3 reads TGTGCCAGCAGTTTAAATTTTAACACTGAAGCTTTCTTT.

This clonotype was found many times. V is TRBV10-2 and J is TRBJ1-3; D is unresolved. Germline CDR1 and CDR2: WSHSY and SAAADI. This CDR3 is 15 amino acids long. The V end was cut by 0 bases, the J end by 2 bases, with 8 bases between. The DNA for the CDR3 is TGCGCCAGCAGTGAGTCGTCTACACCTGGAAACACCATATATTTT. Translation: CASSESSTPGNTIYF.

There are many counts of this clonotype. The rearrangement uses TRBV29-1 and TRBJ1-1; the D gene is possibly TRBD1 (5 bases). Germline V gives CDR1 SQVTM, CDR2 ANQGSEA. V was clipped by 4 bases and J by 0 bases, with 21 bases between them. The CDR3 sequence is 17 residues long. CDR3: CSVAVRRAAFMNTEAFF. CDR3 coding DNA: TGCAGCGTTGCCGTCCGCAGGGCAGCCTTTATGAACACTGAAGCTTTCTTT.

By sample share, this clonotype is medium-sized. The J gene is TRBJ1-1, the V gene TRBV7-9; D gene ambiguous. The V end lost 1 base, the J end lost 0 bases, and 3 bases lay between the germline ends. The germline V gene encodes CDR1 SEHNR and CDR2 FQNEAQ (reference sequence). The CDR3 contains 13 residues. The CDR3, as DNA: TGTGCCAGCAGCTTAGACATGAACACTGAAGCTTTCTTT. As protein: CASSLDMNTEAFF. The full variable domain, completed using reference TRBV7-9 and TRBJ1-1, is DTGVSQNPRHKITKRGQNVTFRCDPISEHNRLYWYRQTLGQGPEFLTYFQNEAQLEKSRLLSDRFSAERPKGSFSTLEIQRTEQGDSAMYLCASSLDMNTEAFFGQGTRLTVV.

This clonotype was seen many times. The rearrangement links TRBV12-3 or TRBV12-4 to TRBJ1-2; possible D gene TRBD1, 6 bases. The CDR3 is 12 residues long. V gave up 4 bases and J gave up 8 bases, with 11 bases separating them. CDR3 coding DNA: TGTGCCAGCAGTTCAACGGGGGGCGGCTACACCTTC. Protein: CASSSTGGGYTF.

Within the sample, this clonotype is medium-sized (0.01 to 0.1%). J is TRBJ2-3 and V is TRBV7-7, with TRBD2 matching over 11 bases. In germline, CDR1 is SSHAT, CDR2 FNYEAQ (reference sequence). V shed 0 bases and J 8 bases; nucleotides not matched to a gene: 16. The CDR3 length is 19 residues. The CDR3 bases are TGTGCCAGCAGCTTAGCGGAGAGGTCTAGCGGGGGGCCTAGGCGTACGCAGTATTTT. Protein product: CASSLAERSSGGPRRTQYF.

This clonotype was detected a few times. V usage is TRBV15 and J usage is TRBJ2-5, with TRBD1 as a possible D gene (5 bases). The germline V gene encodes CDR1 LNHNV and CDR2 YYDKDF (reference sequence). The CDR3 has 14 residues. The V end lost 1 base, the J end lost 5 bases, and 11 bases lay between the germline ends. CDR3 DNA sequence: TGTGCCACCAGCAGAGTAGGGCAGGGCGAGACCCAGTACTTC. Translating gives CATSRVGQGETQYF. The full variable domain, completed using reference TRBV15 and TRBJ2-5, is DAMVIQNPRYQVTQFGKPVTLSCSQTLNHNVMYWYQQKSSQAPKLLFHYYDKDFNNEADTPDNFQSRRPNTSFCFLDIRSPGLGDTAMYLCATSRVGQGETQYFGPGTRLLVL.

By its share, this clonotype is medium-sized (0.01 to 0.1%). The gene calls are TRBV18 and TRBJ2-5; D is ambiguous. V lost 2 bases to trimming and J lost 3 bases, with 4 bases between them. The CDR3 loop spans 12 amino acids. The germline V gene has CDR1 KGHSH and CDR2 LQKENI. CDR3 nucleotides: TGTGCCAGCTCACCAAAGAAAGAGACCCAGTACTTC. Translating it yields CASSPKKETQYF.

This clonotype is deemed medium-sized. The rearrangement uses TRBV5-1 and TRBJ2-2; D unresolved. This CDR3 contains 13 residues. Germline CDR1 reads SGHRS; CDR2 reads YFSETQ. Trimming stripped 5 bases from V and 4 bases from J, with 9 bases between. CDR3 residues: CASREPATGELFF. CDR3 in DNA: TGCGCCAGCAGAGAACCCGCCACCGGGGAGCTGTTTTTT.

At least ten counts were recorded for this clonotype. The chain recombines TRBV20-1 with TRBJ1-1, with 8 bases lining up with TRBD1. The V gene end was trimmed by 8 bases and the J gene end by 4 bases; junction bases not matched to a gene: 18. Germline CDR1 DFQATT, CDR2 SNEGSKA (reference sequence). The CDR3 spans 16 residues. The CDR3 nucleotides are TGCAGTCCAGGGGGCAGGGGGGGGAGGTTGGTCACTGAAGCTTTCTTT. Translating it yields CSPGGRGGRLVTEAFF.

This clonotype is termed medium-sized. The chain joins TRBV20-1 to TRBJ2-1, with 9 bases that match TRBD2. The CDR3 extends over 16 amino acids. The germline CDR1 and CDR2 sequences are DFQATT and SNEGSKA (reference sequence). V shed 1 base, J shed 8 bases, and the junction held 12 bases outside the gene matches. The CDR3 bases are TGCAGTGCTAGAGTTCCGCGGCGGGGGGGCAAGGATGAGCAGTTCTTC. Protein sequence: CSARVPRRGGKDEQFF.

By share, this clonotype counts as medium-sized (0.01 to 0.1%). This rearrangement joins TRBV12-3 or TRBV12-4 to TRBJ2-2, with TRBD2 as a possible D gene (6 bases). This CDR3 has 14 residues. V was trimmed by 6 bases and J by 8 bases, leaving 16 bases between them. The CDR3 is CASSPARGFGELFF. The CDR3, as DNA: TGTGCCAGCAGCCCCGCCCGGGGGTTTGGGGAGCTGTTTTTT.

By proportion, this clonotype is medium-sized. This sequence joins TRBV29-1 and TRBJ2-7, with 10 bases aligning to TRBD1. The germline V gene has CDR1 SQVTM and CDR2 ANQGSEA. CDR3 size: 13 residues. The ends lost 4 bases at V and 2 bases at J; junction bases unmatched: 2. CDR3: CSVAGQGAYEQYF. DNA of the CDR3: TGCAGCGTTGCCGGACAGGGGGCCTACGAGCAGTACTTC.

Sample share makes this clonotype medium-sized. For the CDR3, the DNA is TGTGCCAGCAGACGGGGGCCCCAAGAGACCCAGTACTTC. Its protein is CASRRGPQETQYF. J is TRBJ2-5 and V is TRBV6-2 or TRBV6-3; the D gene could be TRBD1 or TRBD2 (6 bases each). Germline CDR1 reads MNHEY; CDR2 reads SVGEGT. V was trimmed by 6 bases and J by 1 base, leaving 9 bases between them. The CDR3 extends over 13 amino acids.

The rearrangement links TRBV7-9 to TRBJ1-2; D is uncertain. The germline V gene has CDR1 SEHNR and CDR2 FQNEAQ (reference sequence). CDR3 size: 12 residues. The germline V and J ends were trimmed by 3 bases and 5 bases, with 7 bases remaining between them. The CDR3 DNA reads as TGTGCCAGCAGCTTTAAGGATTATGGCTACACCTTC. Amino acids: CASSFKDYGYTF.

This clonotype was observed a handful of times. The chain recombines TRBV29-1 with TRBJ2-7, with D hard to call. Germline V gene sequence: CDR1 SQVTM, CDR2 ANQGSEA. Trimming shortened V by 7 bases and J by 3 bases, and 10 bases separated the two germline ends. This CDR3 comprises 11 residues. CDR3 protein: CSGYRDYEQYF. The CDR3 bases are TGCAGCGGCTACAGAGACTACGAGCAGTACTTC.

This clonotype is medium-sized. The J gene is TRBJ2-3, the V gene TRBV10-3; the match to TRBD2 covers 10 bases. Germline assignment: CDR1 ENHRY and CDR2 SYGVKD. J lost 7 bases, V lost 2 bases, and 6 bases had no gene match. The CDR3 is 15 residues long. For the CDR3, the DNA is TGTGCCATCAGTGAGAGCAATAGCGGGGGGAATACGCAGTATTTT. Its protein is CAISESNSGGNTQYF.

This clonotype is judged medium-sized. CDR3: CASSLDRSTDTQYF. For the CDR3, the DNA is TGTGCCAGCAGTTTGGACAGAAGCACAGATACGCAGTATTTT. V is TRBV27 and J is TRBJ2-3; D possibly corresponds to TRBD1 (6 bases). The germline V gene encodes CDR1 MNHEY and CDR2 SMNVEV (reference sequence). The CDR3 runs 14 residues. The V and J ends lost 3 bases and 0 bases respectively, with 7 bases between them.

By sample fraction, this clonotype is medium-sized. The chain joins TRBV5-4 to TRBJ2-2, with D unclear. The V gene's germline CDR1 is SGHNT and CDR2 YYREEE (reference sequence). This CDR3 is built from 14 residues. The germline V and J ends were trimmed by 2 bases and 1 base, with 6 bases remaining between them. CDR3 nucleotide sequence: TGTGCCAGCAGCTTCTCAGGGAACACCGGGGAGCTGTTTTTT. It yields the protein CASSFSGNTGELFF. The variable domain in full, with the rest retrieved from reference TRBV5-4 and TRBJ2-2, is ETGVTQSPTHLIKTRGQQVTLRCSSQSGHNTVSWYQQALGQGPQFIFQYYREEENGRGNFPPRFSGLQFPNYSSELNVNALELDDSALYLCASSFSGNTGELFFGEGSRLTVL.

By its share, this clonotype is medium-sized. The rearrangement joins TRBV6-4 to TRBJ2-2; D remains ambiguous. The V gene's germline CDR1 is MRHNA and CDR2 SNTAGT. The CDR3 has 16 amino acids. The V gene lost 3 bases and the J gene lost 3 bases, with 14 bases spanning the gap. CDR3: CASSEGSPDHTGELFF. The CDR3 bases are TGTGCCAGCAGTGAAGGCTCCCCGGACCACACCGGGGAGCTGTTTTTT.

By proportion, this clonotype is medium-sized. The V and J genes are TRBV13 and TRBJ2-3; TRBD2 aligns across 13 bases. Germline assignment: CDR1 PRHDT and CDR2 FYEKMQ (reference sequence). Trimming removed 1 base from V and 2 bases from J; junction bases left unmatched: 3. The CDR3 has 17 residues. The chain's CDR3 is CASSLVGLAGDTDTQYF. CDR3 sequence (DNA): TGTGCCAGCAGCTTAGTAGGACTAGCGGGGGACACAGATACGCAGTATTTT.

By proportion, this clonotype is medium-sized. V gene TRBV20-1 combines with J gene TRBJ2-4; no clear D gene. Looked up from germline, CDR1 is DFQATT and CDR2 is SNEGSKA (reference sequence). The V gene lost 0 bases and the J gene lost 2 bases, with 11 bases spanning the gap. CDR3 length: 15 residues. CDR3 loop: CSARELRPTKNIQYF. DNA of the CDR3: TGCAGTGCTAGAGAGCTTAGGCCCACCAAAAACATTCAGTACTTC.

This clonotype was detected only a few times. The genes are TRBV7-2 and TRBJ2-4, with 7 positions matching TRBD2. Germline CDR1 SGHTA, CDR2 FQGNSA. V lost 0 bases to trimming and J lost 3 bases; unmatched junction nucleotides: 8. The CDR3 runs 17 residues. The CDR3 bases are TGTGCCAGCAGCTTAGCAATGGGAGGGGCTGACAAAAACATTCAGTACTTC. Translation: CASSLAMGGADKNIQYF.